The 25 T cell receptor beta chains below all came from one sample that was sequenced in a study of T cell changes during pregnancy in multiple sclerosis. Profiled with immunoSEQ multiplex PCR; TCRdb holds only in-frame clones, not every one. The table shows tens of thousands of clones, with 80% to 95% occurring only once. The specimen comprised peripheral blood, sampled in the second trimester of pregnancy. All receptors derive from a female donor with multiple sclerosis, enrolled in a pregnancy study.

The V gene is TRBV4-3, the J gene TRBJ2-7, with 8 positions matching TRBD1. Looked up from germline, CDR1 is LGHNA and CDR2 is YSLEER. With 4 bases clipped from V and 3 bases from J, the junction kept 5 bases outside the gene matches. The CDR3 totals 14 residues. The CDR3 sequence: CASSPDRGNYEQYF. CDR3 in DNA: TGCGCCAGCAGCCCCGACAGGGGCAACTACGAGCAGTACTTC.

V is TRBV9 and J is TRBJ1-2; perhaps TRBD1 as D (5 bases). The germline CDR1 and CDR2 sequences are SGDLS and YYNGEE. The CDR3 runs 14 residues. Trimming removed 1 base from V and 8 bases from J, with 15 bases in between. Here the CDR3 reads CASSVSFGTGGYTF. CDR3 nucleotide sequence: TGTGCCAGCAGCGTAAGTTTCGGGACTGGCGGCTACACCTTC.

The chain uses TRBV11-2 and TRBJ2-1, with D maybe TRBD2 (5 bases). This CDR3 spans 15 amino acids. Germline assignment: CDR1 SGHAT and CDR2 FQNNGV. V was pared by 10 bases and J by 1 base, with 17 bases between. The CDR3 reads CATSPSKVSYNEQFF. CDR3 nucleotides: TGTGCCACCAGTCCTAGCAAAGTGTCCTACAATGAGCAGTTCTTC.

This sequence joins TRBV7-2 and TRBJ2-7; unclear D gene. CDR1 is SGHTA, CDR2 FQGNSA, per germline. Trimming shortened V by 1 base and J by 2 bases, and 6 bases separated the two germline ends. The CDR3 spans 13 residues. The CDR3 region has the DNA TGTGCCAGCAGCTTAGTCGCAGCCTACGAGCAGTACTTC. This sequence encodes CASSLVAAYEQYF.

The chain carries TRBV5-1 and TRBJ2-5; no definite D call. V dropped 2 bases and J dropped 7 bases, with 6 bases sitting between them. The CDR3 is 11 amino acids. Germline CDR1 SGHRS, CDR2 YFSETQ. The CDR3 coding sequence is TGCGCCAGCAGCTTTCTCGGGACCCAGTACTTC. Protein: CASSFLGTQYF.

A note on this clone: At the DNA level, this CDR3 is encoded by other sequences in the same sample as well. The V and J genes are TRBV20-1 and TRBJ2-5; D uncertain. The CDR3 consists of 11 residues. Deletions cut 0 bases from V and 4 bases from J, with 3 bases between. From germline, CDR1 is DFQATT and CDR2 SNEGSKA (reference sequence). CDR3 coding DNA: TGCAGTGCTAGAGAGCGAGAGACCCAGTACTTC. Translated, it gives CSARERETQYF.

The table lists this clone with a count of one. This rearrangement joins TRBV7-2 to TRBJ1-2; 8 bases fit TRBD1. After removal of 7 bases from V and 4 bases from J, the junction contained 8 bases not matched to a gene. The germline V gene encodes CDR1 SGHTA and CDR2 FQGNSA. The CDR3 sequence is 14 residues long. The CDR3 DNA follows: TGTGCCAGCACCCCCGGACAGGGCGTCTATGGCTACACCTTC. This codes for CASTPGQGVYGYTF.

The chain uses TRBV5-5 and TRBJ1-2; TRBD1 is a possible D gene (6 bases). CDR1 is SGHKS, CDR2 YYEKEE, per germline (reference sequence). This CDR3 is built from 13 residues. Trimming pared 3 bases from V and 7 bases from J, leaving 13 bases between. This CDR3 reads CASSSTGFFGYTF. In nucleotides, the CDR3 is TGTGCCAGCAGCTCTACAGGGTTCTTTGGCTACACCTTC.

This chain connects TRBV19 to TRBJ2-4, with a tentative D call TRBD1 (5 bases). The CDR3 extends over 14 amino acids. V lost 5 bases and J lost 1, with 9 bases in between. The germline V gene has CDR1 LNHDA and CDR2 SQIVND (reference sequence). CDR3 amino acids: CASSLNRAKNIQYF. The DNA of the CDR3 is TGTGCCAGTAGTCTAAACAGGGCCAAAAACATTCAGTACTTC.

The rearrangement uses TRBV29-1 and TRBJ1-2; 7 bases are a match to TRBD1. V lost 4 bases and J lost 3; bases outside the gene matches: 5. CDR3 length: 13 amino acids. CDR1 and CDR2 (germline): SQVTM, ANQGSEA. CDR3: CSVAGGRDYGYTF. The CDR3, as DNA: TGCAGCGTTGCAGGGGGTCGGGACTATGGCTACACCTTC.

The V and J genes are TRBV27 and TRBJ1-1; 10 nucleotides align to TRBD1. The V segment lost 6 bases and the J segment 5 bases; nucleotides outside the gene matches: 3. The CDR3 covers 13 residues. Germline CDR1 is MNHEY and CDR2 is SMNVEV (reference sequence). CDR3 region: CASSWTGGTEAFF. The DNA for the CDR3 is TGTGCCAGCAGCTGGACAGGGGGGACTGAAGCTTTCTTT.

The genes are TRBV5-1 and TRBJ2-7, with D perhaps TRBD1 (7 bases). The CDR3 contains 19 residues. Germline V gene data show CDR1 as SGHRS and CDR2 as YFSETQ. The V end lost 0 bases, the J end lost 3 bases, and 25 bases lay between the germline ends. The CDR3 is CASSLASASAGQYVYEQYF. The CDR3 nucleotides are TGCGCCAGCAGCTTGGCCAGTGCATCCGCGGGACAGTATGTCTACGAGCAGTACTTC.

The J gene is TRBJ2-1, the V gene TRBV13; 10 nucleotides match TRBD2. The CDR3 spans 17 residues. Germline lookup yields CDR1 PRHDT and CDR2 FYEKMQ (reference sequence). V lost 6 bases, J lost 3 bases, and 11 bases stayed unmatched. The CDR3 nucleotides read TGTGCCAGCAGTCCCCCTGGGTTAGCGGGAGGCTACAATGAGCAGTTCTTC. It codes for CASSPPGLAGGYNEQFF. Full variable domain (outside the CDR3, taken from reference TRBV13 and TRBJ2-1): AAGVIQSPRHLIKEKRETATLKCYPIPRHDTVYWYQQGPGQDPQFLISFYEKMQSDKGSIPDRFSAQQFSDYHSELNMSSLELGDSALYFCASSPPGLAGGYNEQFFGPGTRLTVL.

This clone came up a few times. The rearrangement uses TRBV10-2 and TRBJ2-7; the D gene is possibly TRBD2 (5 bases). CDR3 size: 11 residues. V gave up 8 bases and J gave up 4 bases, with 9 bases separating them. Germline V gives CDR1 WSHSY, CDR2 SAAADI. The CDR3 DNA follows: TGCGCCAGCCCCTGGAGGTACGAGCAGTACTTC. As protein: CASPWRYEQYF.

The V and J genes are TRBV19 and TRBJ1-5, with 8 bases lining up with TRBD1. The CDR3 runs to 14 residues. J lost 5 bases, V lost 4 bases, and 4 bases had no gene match. CDR1 and CDR2 (germline): LNHDA, SQIVND (reference sequence). CDR3 protein: CASSRTGWDQPQHF. CDR3 bases: TGTGCCAGTAGTAGGACAGGGTGGGATCAGCCCCAGCATTTT.

This chain connects TRBV4-3 to TRBJ2-3; D is uncertain. The germline V gene encodes CDR1 LGHNA and CDR2 YSLEER. V was pared by 0 bases and J by 4 bases, with 14 bases between. The CDR3 has 16 residues. Here the CDR3 DNA reads TGCGCCAGCAGCCAAGATAAGTTTCCCAGATCAGATACGCAGTATTTT. Translated, it gives CASSQDKFPRSDTQYF.

The genes are TRBV9 and TRBJ1-1, with 8 bases that match TRBD1. This CDR3 region has 14 residues. With V trimmed by 0 bases and J by 7 bases, 5 bases remained unmatched. The germline V gene has CDR1 SGDLS and CDR2 YYNGEE. CDR3: CASSVATGGNEAFF. CDR3 bases: TGTGCCAGCAGCGTAGCTACAGGGGGGAATGAAGCTTTCTTT.

This chain connects TRBV6-4 to TRBJ2-2, with 7 nucleotides matching TRBD1. The CDR3 runs to 15 residues. Unmatched junction bases numbered 8, after V lost 8 bases and J lost 2 bases. Germline-derived CDR1 and CDR2 are MRHNA and SNTAGT. CDR3 amino acids: CASGPGQDNTGELFF. CDR3 nucleotide sequence: TGTGCCAGCGGCCCCGGACAGGACAACACCGGGGAGCTGTTTTTT.

This chain joins TRBV6-5 and TRBJ2-2, with D perhaps matching TRBD2 (6 bases). CDR1 MNHEY and CDR2 SVGAGI come from the germline V gene. Trimming pared 8 bases from V and 6 bases from J, leaving 7 bases between. The CDR3 runs 11 residues. CDR3 coding DNA: TGTGCCAGCCGACTAGCCGGGGAGCTGTTTTTT. It is translated as CASRLAGELFF.

The V and J genes are TRBV6-1 and TRBJ1-2; D not resolved. CDR3 length equals 11 residues. V lost 10 bases and J lost 0, with 6 bases in between. Germline values: CDR1 MNHNS, CDR2 SASEGT. CDR3 region: CATGTNYGYTF. The CDR3 DNA reads TGTGCCACCGGGACTAACTATGGCTACACCTTC.

J is TRBJ1-2 and V is TRBV7-9; D is ambiguous. Germline-derived CDR1 and CDR2 are SEHNR and FQNEAQ (reference sequence). The CDR3 totals 17 residues. Trimming pared 5 bases from V and 3 bases from J, leaving 22 bases between. In nucleotides, the CDR3 is TGTGCCAGCAGCGCCGGGTTCCGGCCACTACCGGACTATGGCTACACCTTC. Translating gives CASSAGFRPLPDYGYTF.

This rearrangement joins TRBV9 to TRBJ2-2; D remains ambiguous. CDR3 size: 14 residues. Looked up from germline, CDR1 is SGDLS and CDR2 is YYNGEE. Trimming stripped 0 bases from V and 3 bases from J, with 6 bases between. The CDR3 loop reads CASSVERDTGELFF. The CDR3 DNA follows: TGTGCCAGCAGCGTAGAAAGAGACACCGGGGAGCTGTTTTTT.

This rearrangement joins TRBV27 to TRBJ1-1; a weak D match, TRBD1 (6 bases). The CDR3 covers 11 residues. From germline, CDR1 is MNHEY and CDR2 SMNVEV (reference sequence). With 6 bases removed from V and 13 bases from J, the gap between germline ends came to 15 bases. The CDR3 region has the DNA TGTGCCAGCAGAAGAACAGGGAGGGTTTTCTTT. Amino acids: CASRRTGRVFF.

The J gene is TRBJ1-6, the V gene TRBV11-2, with 7 bases aligning to TRBD1. The CDR3 is made up of 17 amino acids. Germline CDR1 and CDR2: SGHAT and FQNNGV. V shed 0 bases, J shed 9 bases, and the junction held 11 bases outside the gene matches. The CDR3 loop is CASSLETGSLLCSPLHF. The CDR3 DNA follows: TGTGCCAGCAGCTTAGAGACAGGGAGTCTATTATGTTCACCCCTCCACTTT.

The chain links TRBV27 to TRBJ2-3; TRBD1 matches 7 bases. V lost 3 bases, J lost 1 base, and 4 bases stayed unmatched. Per the germline V gene, CDR1 is MNHEY and CDR2 is SMNVEV (reference sequence). This CDR3 has 15 amino acids. This CDR3 is CASSLRGQGTDTQYF. In DNA form, the CDR3 reads TGTGCCAGCAGTTTGAGGGGGCAGGGCACAGATACGCAGTATTTT.